In this sample, the clone carrying this TCR beta chain turned up a few times. Its antigen is as yet unknown. A second about 6 to 11 cycle PCR used barcoded and J-beta primers. MiXCR, applied by TCRdb to the 5' RACE reads, yields one record per CDR3 protein. The data show 1.5 million to 2 million distinct CDR3 sequences, roughly 43% seen once. These data come from a study of blood T cells in healthy people across ages. The CDR3 extends over 15 amino acids. Looked up from germline, CDR1 is SGDLS and CDR2 is YYNGEE. V lost 0 bases, J lost 4 bases, and 13 bases lay in between. Study-level points and caveats: TCR beta diversity per million T cells fell roughly linearly with age.

The source of this sequence is a human donor in good health. Sample: blood. V gene TRBV9 combines with J gene TRBJ1-1, with a possible D match to TRBD1 (6 bases). This chain's CDR3 is CASSVEGGGGTEAFF. The CDR3 DNA sequence: TGTGCCAGCAGCGTAGAGGGAGGGGGAGGCACTGAAGCTTTCTTT.